This is a list of T cell receptor beta chains from one sample in a study of T cells in Graves' hyperthyroidism and ophthalmopathy. MiXCR, applied by TCRdb to the multiplex PCR reads, yields one record per CDR3 protein. This table holds roughly 710,000 distinct CDR3 sequences, 35% found once. Sequencing was carried out using blood. The receptor set was obtained from a woman in her 40s with Graves' hyperthyroidism. Both conserved end residues are part of each CDR3. The D gene is left open where the match is weak. Only some rows state a clone size, as once, few, many or a class for expanded clones.

clone size,D gene,J gene,V gene,CDR3 protein,CDR3 DNA
many,TRBD1,TRBJ1-2,TRBV2,CASRAGQGGYTF,TGTGCCAGCAGAGCTGGACAGGGTGGCTACACCTTC
few,NA,TRBJ2-7,TRBV2,CASSYTQGRTYEQYF,TGTGCCAGCAGTTACACTCAGGGAAGAACCTACGAGCAGTACTTC
NA,TRBD1,TRBJ1-4,TRBV20-1,CSAREATTGTGPEKLFF,TGCAGTGCTAGGGAGGCGACCACCGGGACAGGGCCTGAAAAACTGTTTTTT
NA,NA,TRBJ2-7,TRBV10-3,CAISESQSPYEQYF,TGTGCCATCAGTGAGTCGCAGAGTCCCTACGAGCAGTACTTC
many,NA,TRBJ2-5,TRBV20-1,CSARAGIWETQYF,TGCAGTGCTAGAGCAGGGATTTGGGAGACCCAGTACTTC
many,TRBD2,TRBJ2-5,TRBV7-8,CASSFTPGWSGGQETQYF,TGTGCCAGCAGCTTTACCCCAGGTTGGAGCGGGGGGCAAGAGACCCAGTACTTC
many,NA,TRBJ2-7,TRBV9,CASSPRTSSYEQYF,TGTGCCAGCAGCCCGCGGACATCCTCCTACGAGCAGTACTTC
few,NA,TRBJ1-3,TRBV4-1,CASSQVFGNTIYF,TGCGCCAGCAGCCAAGTTTTCGGAAACACCATATATTTT
NA,NA,TRBJ2-7,TRBV18,CASSPPAGEEQYF,TGTGCCAGCTCACCACCCGCCGGGGAGGAGCAGTACTTC
few,NA,TRBJ2-7,TRBV12-3/TRBV12-4,CASSRTGKTYEQYF,TGTGCCAGCAGCAGGACTGGGAAAACCTACGAGCAGTACTTC
NA,NA,TRBJ2-1,TRBV7-2,CASSVELQINEQFF,TGTGCCAGCAGCGTAGAATTGCAGATCAATGAGCAGTTCTTC
NA,NA,TRBJ1-1,TRBV12-5,CASGFPPSTELNTEAFF,TGTGCTAGTGGTTTCCCGCCCTCGACAGAATTGAACACTGAAGCTTTCTTT
NA,NA,TRBJ2-7,TRBV20-1,CSAMGVYEQYF,TGCAGTGCTATGGGGGTGTACGAGCAGTACTTC
many,TRBD2,TRBJ2-5,TRBV7-2,CASSPQGLAVYQETQYF,TGTGCCAGCAGCCCCCAGGGACTAGCGGTGTACCAAGAGACCCAGTACTTC
NA,NA,TRBJ2-3,TRBV7-8,CASNSALSTDTQYF,TGTGCCAGCAATTCGGCGCTTAGCACAGATACGCAGTATTTT
NA,TRBD2,TRBJ2-5,TRBV27,CASSPGLVITTQYF,TGTGCCAGCAGTCCCGGACTAGTGATAACGACCCAGTACTTC
many,NA,TRBJ1-1,TRBV19,CASSISRQTMNTEAFF,TGTGCCAGTAGTATTTCCCGACAGACCATGAACACTGAAGCTTTCTTT
many,NA,TRBJ1-5,TRBV19,CASSIQDDQPQHF,TGTGCCAGTAGTATACAGGATGATCAGCCCCAGCATTTT
once,NA,TRBJ1-1,TRBV2,CASRRGHNTEAFF,TGTGCCAGCAGAAGGGGCCATAACACTGAAGCTTTCTTT
many,TRBD2,TRBJ2-7,TRBV20-1,CSVPARGGSYEQYF,TGCAGTGTGCCCGCGCGGGGGGGGTCCTACGAGCAGTACTTC
NA,NA,TRBJ2-1,TRBV20-1,CSASPIFGRGREQFF,TGCAGTGCTAGTCCAATCTTCGGGCGGGGCCGTGAGCAGTTCTTC